A single sample gave rise to the 14 T cell receptor beta chains below, sequenced in a study of control samples from healthy donors and cancer patients (dated by TCRdb to the early 2020s). Libraries came from the immunoSEQ multiplex PCR assay. TCRdb retrieved this table from immuneACCESS and kept in-frame rearrangements only. Not all clones are present; in checked studies, unresolved V genes account for under half, and no reason is known for the remainder. Recorded for this sample are some 74,000 clones; about 94% of them occurred a single time. Roughly 3% of the sample goes to the ten largest clones. The specimen sequenced was blood. The receptors here all came from a woman aged 25 to 39 in good health.

This clone was counted a single time. V and J are TRBV9 and TRBJ1-1; weak D call: TRBD1 (6 bases). The length of the CDR3 is 14 residues. Trimming stripped 2 bases from V and 2 bases from J, with 10 bases between. Germline CDR1 is SGDLS and CDR2 is YYNGEE. The CDR3 reads CASSVTGHNTEAFF. The CDR3 DNA sequence: TGTGCCAGCAGCGTCACAGGGCATAACACTGAAGCTTTCTTT.

V and J are TRBV18 and TRBJ2-3, with 14 positions matching TRBD2. CDR1 is KGHSH, CDR2 LQKENI, per germline. The ends lost 5 bases at V and 1 base at J; junction bases unmatched: 5. The CDR3 runs to 17 residues. CDR3 region: CASSWQGLAGGTDTQYF. Here the CDR3 DNA reads TGTGCCAGCTCATGGCAGGGACTAGCGGGGGGCACAGATACGCAGTATTTT.

The chain employs TRBV2 and TRBJ2-7; no clear D gene. CDR3 length: 11 residues. The V gene's germline CDR1 is SNHLY and CDR2 FYNNEI. V was pared by 3 bases and J by 2 bases, with 2 bases between. CDR3 protein: CASSETYEQYF. DNA for the CDR3: TGTGCCAGCAGTGAGACCTACGAGCAGTACTTC.

This chain joins TRBV20-1 and TRBJ1-4; D remains unclear. CDR1 and CDR2 from the germline V gene are DFQATT and SNEGSKA (reference sequence). With 3 bases removed from V and 10 bases from J, the gap between germline ends came to 12 bases. The CDR3 contains 12 residues. The CDR3 spells CSASERVGKLFF. DNA for the CDR3: TGCAGTGCTAGTGAGCGGGTTGGAAAACTGTTTTTT.

The J gene is TRBJ1-1, the V gene TRBV9; D is undetermined. V lost 1 base, J lost 0 bases, and 7 bases lay in between. CDR3 length equals 14 residues. Looked up from germline, CDR1 is SGDLS and CDR2 is YYNGEE. The CDR3 DNA follows: TGTGCCAGCAGCGTAAACAATTTGAACACTGAAGCTTTCTTT. This encodes CASSVNNLNTEAFF.

The chain's CDR3 is CASSPQGAHEAFF. The CDR3 bases are TGTGCCAGCAGCCCCCAGGGGGCTCATGAAGCTTTCTTT. V gene TRBV7-8 combines with J gene TRBJ1-1, with 8 bases aligning to TRBD1. Germline CDR1 is SGHVS and CDR2 is FQNEAQ. The CDR3 is 13 residues long. The trim removed 5 bases at V and 7 bases at J, leaving 6 bases unmatched.

The chain couples TRBV15 to TRBJ1-1, with 9 positions matching TRBD1. Germline V CDR1 and CDR2: LNHNV, YYDKDF (reference sequence). J lost 4 bases, V lost 5 bases, and 20 bases had no gene match. CDR3 length: 19 residues. CDR3 in DNA: TGTGCCACCAGCCTGCGGACAGGGGCGACTGCCATTGGAGGCACTGAAGCTTTCTTT. Amino acids: CATSLRTGATAIGGTEAFF.

This chain connects TRBV28 to TRBJ1-1; the match to TRBD1 covers 10 bases. The junction had 16 bases not matched to a gene; V was cut back by 6 bases and J by 0 bases. The CDR3 consists of 19 residues. Germline CDR1 is MDHEN and CDR2 is SYDVKM. The CDR3 coding sequence is TGTGCCAGCAGGCACGGACAGGGGGGCATGGTAGGCATGAACACTGAAGCTTTCTTT. As protein: CASRHGQGGMVGMNTEAFF.

The rearrangement uses TRBV15 and TRBJ2-2; D is ambiguous. The germline V gene has CDR1 LNHNV and CDR2 YYDKDF (reference sequence). Trimming took off 4 bases at V and 6 bases at J, with 6 bases between the two ends. The CDR3 runs 12 residues. CDR3 sequence: CATSKDSGELFF. The CDR3 region has the DNA TGTGCCACCAGCAAAGACTCCGGGGAGCTGTTTTTT.

The J gene is TRBJ1-5, the V gene TRBV2; unclear D gene. The germline CDR1 and CDR2 sequences are SNHLY and FYNNEI. V lost 6 bases to trimming and J lost 0 bases, with 12 bases between them. The CDR3 consists of 15 residues. CDR3 sequence reads: CASRAAPISNQPQHF. CDR3 in DNA: TGTGCCAGCAGGGCGGCACCCATTAGCAATCAGCCCCAGCATTTT.

This clone was detected once. This sequence joins TRBV7-2 and TRBJ1-5; D is undetermined. V was trimmed by 3 bases and J by 7 bases, leaving 7 bases between them. CDR3 length equals 12 residues. CDR1 is SGHTA and CDR2 is FQGNSA in the germline V gene. The CDR3 coding sequence is TGTGCCAGCAGCTTTTACAACCAGCCCCAGCATTTT. Residues: CASSFYNQPQHF.

The chain couples TRBV2 to TRBJ2-3; the D call may be TRBD1 or TRBD2 (6 bases each). Trimming left V 5 bases short and J 2 bases short, with 8 bases between. The length of the CDR3 is 13 residues. Germline V lookup: CDR1 SNHLY, CDR2 FYNNEI. In DNA, the CDR3 is TGTGCCAGCAGTCGGGGGCCCACAGATACGCAGTATTTT. Residues: CASSRGPTDTQYF.

The chain carries TRBV7-3 and TRBJ2-2, with no clear D. Germline V gives CDR1 SGHTA, CDR2 FQGTGA. CDR3 length: 16 amino acids. V was cut by 1 base and J by 1 base, with 10 bases left in between. CDR3 residues: CASSLSGTKNTGELFF. In DNA, the CDR3 is TGTGCCAGCAGCTTAAGTGGCACTAAGAACACCGGGGAGCTGTTTTTT.

The table lists this clone with a count of one. The chain recombines TRBV19 with TRBJ2-3, with 7 positions matching TRBD1. This CDR3 is built from 16 residues. Germline V lookup: CDR1 LNHDA, CDR2 SQIVND (reference sequence). Trimming took 11 bases from V and 0 from J; bases not matched to a gene: 14. For the CDR3, the DNA is TGTGCCGCTCGGGACAGCGGCCAAACTAGCACAGATACGCAGTATTTT. It is translated as CAARDSGQTSTDTQYF.